Below are 21 T cell receptor beta chains sequenced from a single sample in a study of blood T cells in healthy people across ages. The use of a sample-barcoded 5' primer and a J-beta primer mix characterized a second PCR of roughly 6 to 11 cycles. Each CDR3 protein gets one entry after TCRdb re-called the 5' RACE reads with MiXCR. The table records some 1.5 million distinct CDR3 sequences, around 40% of them present only once. Sequencing was done on a sample of blood. These receptors came from a woman younger than 35 in good health.

Concerning this clonotype itself: This sequence may be a read error, since a much larger clone differs from it by one base. This rearrangement joins TRBV9 to TRBJ2-5; 7 positions agree with TRBD2. The CDR3 loop spans 14 amino acids. Germline V gene data show CDR1 as SGDLS and CDR2 as YYNGEE. CDR3 amino acids: CASSVRDYRETRYF. The CDR3 bases are TGTGCCAGCAGCGTTCGGGACTACCGAGAGACCCGGTACTTC.

This rearrangement joins TRBV7-9 to TRBJ2-5; the D gene is possibly TRBD1 (5 bases). The DNA end is more similar to TRBJ2-7, so the J call may be wrong. Germline CDR1 reads SEHNR; CDR2 reads FQNEAQ (reference sequence). The CDR3 has 16 amino acids. The CDR3 region has the DNA TGTGCCAGCAGCTCTCTCGCCGACAGAAACAGATACGAGCAGTACTTC. The encoded protein is CASSSLADRNRYEQYF.

The genes are TRBV29-1 and TRBJ2-2; the match to TRBD2 covers 7 bases. The CDR3 loop spans 12 amino acids. J lost 6 bases, V lost 6 bases, and 4 bases had no gene match. Germline V gives CDR1 SQVTM, CDR2 ANQGSEA. In DNA, the CDR3 is TGCAGCGTGACTAGCCCGGCCGGGGAGCTGTTTTTT. Translated: CSVTSPAGELFF.

This clonotype was observed a handful of times. This chain uses TRBV20-1 with TRBJ2-1; 7 nucleotides match TRBD2. This CDR3 is 11 amino acids long. V shed 7 bases, J shed 5 bases, and the junction held 2 bases outside the gene matches. The V gene's germline CDR1 is DFQATT and CDR2 SNEGSKA (reference sequence). The CDR3 DNA follows: TGCAGTGTTGGGGGGGACAATGAGCAGTTCTTC. It encodes CSVGGDNEQFF.

This chain connects TRBV7-2 to TRBJ2-1; TRBD1 aligns across 8 bases. The V gene's germline CDR1 is SGHTA and CDR2 FQGNSA. The CDR3 runs to 14 residues. The V and J ends lost 4 bases and 4 bases, in that order; junction bases with no gene match: 3. CDR3 DNA: TGTGCCAGCAGCTCGGACAGGGAATACAATGAGCAGTTCTTC. Protein: CASSSDREYNEQFF.

The V gene is TRBV20-1, the J gene TRBJ1-2; TRBD1 might be the D (5 bases). This CDR3 contains 16 residues. Germline values: CDR1 DFQATT, CDR2 SNEGSKA (reference sequence). V lost 2 bases and J lost 4, with 20 bases in between. The chain's CDR3 is CSARNGRGFGGYGYTF. The DNA for the CDR3 is TGCAGTGCTAGAAACGGGCGGGGTTTCGGGGGCTATGGCTACACCTTC.

This clonotype was recorded once. The V and J genes are TRBV5-6 and TRBJ2-1; D is undetermined. Per the germline V gene, CDR1 is SGHDT and CDR2 is YYEEEE. CDR3 length: 15 amino acids. Deletions cut 1 base from V and 2 bases from J, with 10 bases between. The CDR3 sequence is CASSLMVVAYNEQFF. CDR3 DNA: TGTGCCAGCAGCTTGATGGTCGTAGCCTACAATGAGCAGTTCTTC.

Concerning this clonotype: It may be a read error: a sequence one base away is much more abundant. This chain links TRBV12-3 or TRBV12-4 with TRBJ1-1; D is uncertain. V gave up 7 bases and J gave up 2 bases, with 14 bases separating them. This CDR3 is built from 14 residues. The CDR3 loop reads CASTVGPLNTEAFF. The DNA of the CDR3 is TGTGCCAGCACTGTTGGGCCCTTAAACACTGAAGCTTTCTTT.

The chain carries TRBV2 and TRBJ1-2; TRBD1 matches 8 bases. The CDR3 runs to 15 residues. Germline trimming cut 5 bases from V and 3 bases from J; bases unmatched to any gene: 8. Germline-derived CDR1 and CDR2 are SNHLY and FYNNEI. In nucleotides, the CDR3 is TGTGCCAGCAGTATCAGGACAGGGCCCTACTATGGCTACACCTTC. This codes for CASSIRTGPYYGYTF.

The V call is TRBV3-1, the J call TRBJ1-5, with D possibly matching TRBD1 (6 bases). Trimming took 4 bases from V and 0 from J, leaving 10 bases between them. There are 15 residues in the CDR3. Germline assignment: CDR1 LGHDT and CDR2 YNNKEL (reference sequence). The CDR3 sequence is CASSPGTYSNQPQHF. In nucleotides, the CDR3 is TGTGCCAGCAGCCCCGGGACATATAGCAATCAGCCCCAGCATTTT.

The chain combines TRBV19 with TRBJ1-2; unclear D gene. Germline V gene lookup returns CDR1 LNHDA and CDR2 SQIVND (reference sequence). There are 13 residues in the CDR3. Between the trimmed V and J ends, which lost 2 bases and 2 bases, there was a span of 6 bases. The CDR3 sequence: CASSIRPNYGYTF. DNA of the CDR3: TGTGCCAGTAGTATACGACCGAACTATGGCTACACCTTC.

The chain combines TRBV20-1 with TRBJ1-2; 12 bases line up with TRBD1. This CDR3 region has 17 residues. The germline V gene encodes CDR1 DFQATT and CDR2 SNEGSKA (reference sequence). The trim removed 3 bases at V and 7 bases at J, leaving 15 bases unmatched. In nucleotides, the CDR3 is TGCAGTGCTAGGGCCGGGACAGGGGGCTTGAAAGTCGGTGGCTACACCTTC. Protein product: CSARAGTGGLKVGGYTF.

This clonotype was counted only a few times. The V call is TRBV28, the J call TRBJ2-5, with D perhaps assigned TRBD1 or TRBD2 (5 bases each). Trimming took off 7 bases at V and 3 bases at J, with 12 bases between the two ends. Germline-derived CDR1 and CDR2 are MDHEN and SYDVKM. The CDR3 is 13 amino acids. The CDR3 region is CASNTGAEETQYF. CDR3 DNA: TGTGCCAGCAACACCGGGGCAGAAGAGACCCAGTACTTC. The variable domain in full, completed from reference TRBV28 and TRBJ2-5, reads DVKVTQSSRYLVKRTGEKVFLECVQDMDHENMFWYRQDPGLGLRLIYFSYDVKMKEKGDIPEGYSVSREKKERFSLILESASTNQTSMYLCASNTGAEETQYFGPGTRLLVL.

The rearrangement links TRBV20-1 to TRBJ2-3; D is possibly TRBD2 (6 bases). CDR3 length: 14 amino acids. Looked up from germline, CDR1 is DFQATT and CDR2 is SNEGSKA (reference sequence). Trimming cost V 3 bases and J 1 base, with 11 bases left between them. CDR3 DNA sequence: TGCAGTGCTAGTAGGCGGGACGGCACAGATACGCAGTATTTT. This codes for CSASRRDGTDTQYF.

This rearrangement joins TRBV20-1 to TRBJ2-3; D assignment may be TRBD1 or TRBD2 (6 bases each). The CDR3 is made up of 13 amino acids. Trimming took off 6 bases at V and 3 bases at J, with 13 bases between the two ends. Germline CDR1 DFQATT, CDR2 SNEGSKA (reference sequence). CDR3: CSAPGDITDTQYF. The CDR3 DNA sequence: TGCAGTGCGCCGGGGGACATAACAGATACGCAGTATTTT.

This clonotype was observed a handful of times. The genes are TRBV12-3 or TRBV12-4 and TRBJ1-2; perhaps TRBD1 as D (6 bases). The germline V and J ends were trimmed by 3 bases and 3 bases, with 14 bases remaining between them. The CDR3 totals 15 residues. For the CDR3, the DNA is TGTGCCAGCAGTTTGAGGCCGGACAGCTACTATGGCTACACCTTC. This translates into CASSLRPDSYYGYTF.

V usage is TRBV9 and J usage is TRBJ1-2, with 9 bases lining up with TRBD1. The CDR3 contains 14 residues. Germline CDR1 SGDLS, CDR2 YYNGEE. After removal of 5 bases from V and 4 bases from J, the junction contained 6 bases not matched to a gene. CDR3 DNA: TGTGCCAGCAGGGGGGACAGGGAGGCCTATGGCTACACCTTC. It encodes CASRGDREAYGYTF.

There are a few counts of this clonotype. The chain combines TRBV4-3 with TRBJ2-5; 12 bases fit TRBD2. This CDR3 comprises 19 residues. The V and J ends lost 0 bases and 0 bases, in that order; junction bases with no gene match: 8. Germline V gives CDR1 LGHNA, CDR2 YSLEER. The CDR3 here is CASSQDLRTSGEYQETQYF. CDR3 sequence (DNA): TGCGCCAGCAGCCAAGATCTCAGGACTAGCGGGGAGTACCAAGAGACCCAGTACTTC.

This chain links TRBV5-1 with TRBJ2-2; D ambiguous. Germline V lookup: CDR1 SGHRS, CDR2 YFSETQ. This CDR3 comprises 11 residues. The V end was cut by 7 bases, the J end by 3 bases, with 4 bases between. The CDR3 DNA reads as TGCGCCAGCGCAGACACCGGGGAGCTGTTTTTT. This translates into CASADTGELFF.

The chain has TRBV28 and TRBJ1-5; D remains unclear. The CDR3 runs to 14 residues. CDR1 and CDR2 (germline): MDHEN, SYDVKM. V lost 6 bases to trimming and J lost 0 bases, with 9 bases between them. For the CDR3, the DNA is TGTGCCAGCAGGGGAGGGTTTAGCAATCAGCCCCAGCATTTT. It encodes CASRGGFSNQPQHF.

Only a few counts were recorded for this clonotype. The rearrangement links TRBV3-1 to TRBJ2-3, with D hard to call. The V end was cut by 2 bases, the J end by 4 bases, with 13 bases between. The germline V gene encodes CDR1 LGHDT and CDR2 YNNKEL (reference sequence). The CDR3 is 15 residues long. The CDR3 is CASSQPPFGSDTQYF. CDR3 coding DNA: TGTGCCAGCAGCCAACCCCCGTTTGGGTCAGATACGCAGTATTTT.